The TCR beta chain described here comes from a study of response to subunit inactivated influenza vaccine. TCRdb itself ran the RT-PCR reads through MiXCR, one entry per CDR3 protein. The repertoire holds fewer than 550,000 distinct CDR3 sequences, with less than 30% as singletons. Sample: CD4+ T cells sorted from PBMCs, taken 5 to 6 days after vaccination. This TCR was recovered from a man between 50 and 59 years old who received an inactivated influenza vaccine.

The CDR3 loop is CASIPRQAGSSYNEQFF. The CDR3 DNA follows: TGTGCCAGCATTCCCAGACAGGCGGGTAGCTCCTACAATGAGCAGTTCTTC. The chain combines TRBV6-2 or TRBV6-3 with TRBJ2-1, with D possibly being TRBD1 (6 bases). V lost 7 bases and J lost 0, with 19 bases in between. CDR3 length: 17 amino acids. The germline V gene has CDR1 MNHEY and CDR2 SVGEGT.